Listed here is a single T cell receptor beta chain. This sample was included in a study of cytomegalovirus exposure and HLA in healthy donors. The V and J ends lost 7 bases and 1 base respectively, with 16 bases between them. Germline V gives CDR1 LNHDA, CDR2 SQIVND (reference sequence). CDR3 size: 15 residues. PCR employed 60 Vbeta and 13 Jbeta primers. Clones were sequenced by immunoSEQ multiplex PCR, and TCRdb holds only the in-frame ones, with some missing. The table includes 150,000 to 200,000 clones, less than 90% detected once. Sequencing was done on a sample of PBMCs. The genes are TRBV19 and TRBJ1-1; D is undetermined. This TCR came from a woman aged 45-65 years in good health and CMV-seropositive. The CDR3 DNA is TGTGCCAGTACCTCTCCGGGTGGAAAGAACACTGAAGCTTTCTTT. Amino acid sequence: CASTSPGGKNTEAFF.